Shown below are 9 T cell receptor beta chains from a single sample sequenced in a study of blood T cell repertoires in COVID-19. Libraries were prepared by immunoSEQ multiplex PCR; TCRdb keeps only in-frame clonotypes and omits some of them. The table shows roughly 150,000 clones, with approximately 90% occurring only once. The source material was peripheral blood. All receptors come from a middle-aged man who had recovered from COVID-19.

The gene calls are TRBV24-1 and TRBJ1-2, with 8 bases aligning to TRBD1. Germline loops: CDR1 KGHDR, CDR2 SFDVKD. This CDR3 region has 16 residues. Trimming at V came to 1 base and at J to 6 bases, leaving 9 bases not matched to a gene. In DNA form, the CDR3 reads TGTGCCACCAGTGATTTTTATATCTCAGGGGGCGATGGCTACACCTTC. It codes for CATSDFYISGGDGYTF.

This clone was detected once. V is TRBV7-8 and J is TRBJ1-2; D is possibly TRBD1 (6 bases). The V end lost 1 base, the J end lost 12 bases, and 12 bases lay between the germline ends. This CDR3 contains 12 residues. Germline values: CDR1 SGHVS, CDR2 FQNEAQ. In nucleotides, the CDR3 is TGTGCCAGCAGCTTAGATTCAGGGGACCACACCTTC. Its translation is CASSLDSGDHTF.

This chain joins TRBV7-2 and TRBJ1-1, with TRBD1 identical over 8 bases. The germline CDR1 and CDR2 sequences are SGHTA and FQGNSA. The CDR3 runs 15 residues. Trimming removed 1 base from V and 7 bases from J; junction bases left unmatched: 8. As DNA, the CDR3 is TGTGCCAGCAGCTTAGACCCCCAGGGGGCGAGTGAAGCTTTCTTT. This sequence encodes CASSLDPQGASEAFF.

The chain links TRBV5-4 to TRBJ2-7; a possible D gene is TRBD2 (5 bases). Germline V CDR1 and CDR2: SGHNT, YYREEE (reference sequence). The CDR3 runs to 15 residues. The V end was cut by 4 bases, the J end by 4 bases, with 18 bases between. The CDR3 bases are TGTGCCAGCAGCCAAGGCGGGTGGTCATTGTACGAGCAGTACTTC. This translates into CASSQGGWSLYEQYF.

The sample holds one count of this clone. The chain links TRBV4-1 to TRBJ2-2; 7 nucleotides match TRBD1. The CDR3 contains 15 residues. The trim removed 4 bases at V and 6 bases at J, leaving 8 bases unmatched. Germline V gene sequence: CDR1 MGHRA, CDR2 YSYEKL. The CDR3 sequence: CASSLALTGSGELFF. CDR3 nucleotides: TGCGCCAGCAGCCTCGCGCTGACAGGGTCCGGGGAGCTGTTTTTT.

The chain carries TRBV25-1 and TRBJ2-7; D not certain. The CDR3 runs to 13 residues. Trimming left V 3 bases short and J 5 bases short, with 11 bases between. Per the germline V gene, CDR1 is MGHDK and CDR2 is SYGVNS. Written as DNA, the CDR3 is TGTGCCAGCAGTGATCGGAGCCTCCACGAGCAGTACTTC. It specifies CASSDRSLHEQYF.

The rearrangement links TRBV27 to TRBJ1-1, with 9 bases fitting TRBD1. Germline V gene sequence: CDR1 MNHEY, CDR2 SMNVEV (reference sequence). V was clipped by 6 bases and J by 1 base; unmatched bases: 9. The CDR3 is made up of 16 amino acids. The CDR3 DNA is TGTGCCAGCAGCCCTACAGGGGGCGCGAGGAACACTGAAGCTTTCTTT. Protein product: CASSPTGGARNTEAFF.

In DNA, the CDR3 is TGTGCCACCAGCAGAAATGGACAGGGGGTGGTAAATGAAAAACTGTTTTTT. Amino acids: CATSRNGQGVVNEKLFF. This chain uses TRBV15 with TRBJ1-4, with 10 bases identical to TRBD1. With V trimmed by 2 bases and J by 5 bases, 8 bases remained unmatched. CDR3 size: 17 residues. CDR1 and CDR2 (germline): LNHNV, YYDKDF (reference sequence). The variable domain in full, completed from reference TRBV15 and TRBJ1-4, reads DAMVIQNPRYQVTQFGKPVTLSCSQTLNHNVMYWYQQKSSQAPKLLFHYYDKDFNNEADTPDNFQSRRPNTSFCFLDIRSPGLGDTAMYLCATSRNGQGVVNEKLFFGSGTQLSVL.

The sample holds one count of this clone. The chain employs TRBV19 and TRBJ1-6; 10 positions match TRBD1. V shed 5 bases and J 8 bases; nucleotides not matched to a gene: 6. CDR3 length: 15 residues. Germline CDR1 LNHDA, CDR2 SQIVND (reference sequence). The DNA of the CDR3 is TGTGCCAGTAGTTCAGACAGGGGGCCATATTCACCCCTCCACTTT. It is translated as CASSSDRGPYSPLHF.